One sample yielded the 32 T cell receptor beta chains listed below, sequenced in a study of monozygotic twins with inflammatory bowel disease. With the 5' RACE reads reprocessed, TCRdb shows one record per CDR3 protein and no DNA. In total, the table holds 400,000 to 500,000 distinct CDR3 sequences. The sequencing sample was made of blood. Source of these receptors: a human donor with ulcerative colitis or Crohn's disease, or a healthy co-twin of an affected twin (not recorded which).

The chain links TRBV11-2 to TRBJ2-5; TCRdb indicates TRBD2, and absent DNA this call remains unverified. The CDR3 is made up of 21 amino acids. Germline lookup yields CDR1 SGHAT and CDR2 FQNNGV. The CDR3 loop is CASAPRGLAGGPGRGPETQYF.

The genes are TRBV29-1 and TRBJ2-6; without DNA, the TCRdb call of TRBD1 cannot be checked. The CDR3 totals 16 residues. CDR1 SQVTM and CDR2 ANQGSEA come from the germline V gene. The CDR3 sequence: CSVGGVRGLTANVLTF.

The chain has TRBV20-1 and TRBJ1-2; the TRBD1 assignment by TCRdb is unverifiable without DNA. The CDR3 runs to 13 residues. Germline V gives CDR1 DFQATT, CDR2 SNEGSKA (reference sequence). The CDR3 sequence is CSATGQGGVGYTF.

The gene calls are TRBV9 and TRBJ2-7; the D call from TCRdb, TRBD1, cannot be confirmed without DNA. Per germline, CDR1 SGDLS and CDR2 YYNGEE. CDR3 size: 14 residues. This chain's CDR3 is CASSPGGLMSEQYF.

The rearrangement uses TRBV30 and TRBJ1-4; the TCRdb D gene call, TRBD1, has no DNA to confirm it. The CDR3 extends over 13 amino acids. Germline values: CDR1 GTSNPN, CDR2 SVGIG (reference sequence). CDR3 loop: CAWSGQPGEKLFF.

This chain links TRBV19 with TRBJ2-2; TCRdb outputs TRBD2, but without DNA this stays unchecked. CDR3 length: 17 residues. Germline V gives CDR1 LNHDA, CDR2 SQIVND (reference sequence). The CDR3 sequence is CASTHPSSGKGAGELFF.

The chain has TRBV13 and TRBJ2-2; no DNA is available, so the TRBD2 call from TCRdb remains unchecked. CDR1 is PRHDT and CDR2 is FYEKMQ in the germline V gene (reference sequence). CDR3 length equals 17 residues. CDR3 loop: CASSSVLAGDYTGELFF.

The chain has TRBV5-1 and TRBJ2-7; TCRdb designates TRBD1, a call that cannot be tested without DNA. The germline V gene has CDR1 SGHRS and CDR2 YFSETQ. The CDR3 length is 15 residues. CDR3 amino acids: CASSLAGLGAYEQYF.

The chain has TRBV4-1 and TRBJ1-4; TCRdb lists TRBD1, though no DNA is available to test this call. The germline CDR1 and CDR2 sequences are MGHRA and YSYEKL. CDR3 length equals 15 residues. CDR3 sequence: CASKLRQGRVEKLFF.

This chain connects TRBV7-8 to TRBJ2-2; TCRdb's D call, TRBD2, is unchecked because there is no DNA. Germline V lookup: CDR1 SGHVS, CDR2 FQNEAQ. CDR3 length: 15 amino acids. The CDR3 sequence: CASSLGYDSGGELFF.

The chain uses TRBV25-1 and TRBJ2-2. The length of the CDR3 is 12 residues. The germline V gene has CDR1 MGHDK and CDR2 SYGVNS. This chain's CDR3 is CASRQNTGELFF.

J is TRBJ1-1 and V is TRBV29-1. The CDR3 consists of 14 residues. CDR1 and CDR2 (germline): SQVTM, ANQGSEA. The CDR3 protein is CSVESASVNTEAFF.

This chain connects TRBV9 to TRBJ2-7; TCRdb lists TRBD1, though no DNA is available to test this call. Germline-derived CDR1 and CDR2 are SGDLS and YYNGEE. The CDR3 has 14 amino acids. The chain's CDR3 is CASSPHPGGYEQYF.

The chain combines TRBV5-4 with TRBJ2-1; the TRBD1 assignment by TCRdb is unverifiable without DNA. The CDR3 is 16 residues long. CDR1 and CDR2 from the germline V gene are SGHNT and YYREEE (reference sequence). This chain's CDR3 is CASSFRGRVSYNEQFF.

This chain uses TRBV5-4 with TRBJ2-1; TCRdb gives TRBD2 as the D gene, but with no DNA this cannot be confirmed. Germline V CDR1 and CDR2: SGHNT, YYREEE (reference sequence). This CDR3 comprises 16 residues. The CDR3 sequence is CASSFAAGGLYNEQFF.

The V gene is TRBV7-3, the J gene TRBJ1-3; as DNA is missing, the TRBD1 call by TCRdb cannot be tested. The germline V gene encodes CDR1 SGHTA and CDR2 FQGTGA. The CDR3 loop spans 16 amino acids. The CDR3 loop reads CASSLNPGAAGNTIYF.

This chain uses TRBV10-3 with TRBJ2-3; TCRdb's assignment of TRBD2 cannot be checked, as there is no DNA. The germline gives CDR1 ENHRY, CDR2 SYGVKD. CDR3 length: 13 amino acids. This CDR3 is CAILAGGTDTQYF.

The genes are TRBV18 and TRBJ2-5; TCRdb's D call, TRBD2, is unchecked because there is no DNA. This CDR3 region has 16 residues. Germline CDR1 is KGHSH and CDR2 is LQKENI. This chain's CDR3 is CASSPPAGGVAETQYF. Full variable domain (remainder filled in from reference TRBV18 and TRBJ2-5): NAGVMQNPRHLVRRRGQEARLRCSPMKGHSHVYWYRQLPEEGLKFMVYLQKENIIDESGMPKERFSAEFPKEGPSILRIQQVVRGDSAAYFCASSPPAGGVAETQYFGPGTRLLVL.

The V and J genes are TRBV4-3 and TRBJ2-5; TCRdb selects TRBD1, and the lack of DNA leaves this call unchecked. CDR1 and CDR2 (germline): LGHNA, YSLEER. The CDR3 consists of 13 residues. CDR3 in amino acids: CASSQDWGETQYF.

The rearrangement links TRBV20-1 to TRBJ2-4; the TCRdb call, TRBD1, lacks DNA for checking. Looked up from germline, CDR1 is DFQATT and CDR2 is SNEGSKA (reference sequence). The CDR3 is made up of 14 amino acids. CDR3 amino acids: CSANSGTPEDIQYF.

The V call is TRBV4-1, the J call TRBJ1-5; without DNA, the TCRdb call of TRBD1 cannot be checked. The CDR3 sequence is 15 residues long. The germline V gene encodes CDR1 MGHRA and CDR2 YSYEKL. The CDR3 protein is CASSRTDYSNQPQHF.

CDR3 sequence reads: CASSSSWGLRSYEQYF. The gene calls are TRBV27 and TRBJ2-7; TCRdb designates TRBD1, a call that cannot be tested without DNA. The CDR3 extends over 16 amino acids. Germline V gene data show CDR1 as MNHEY and CDR2 as SMNVEV (reference sequence).

The gene calls are TRBV4-1 and TRBJ2-3; the TCRdb D gene call, TRBD1, has no DNA to confirm it. CDR1 is MGHRA, CDR2 YSYEKL, per germline. The CDR3 has 18 amino acids. CDR3 region: CASSQDPQTGASTDTQYF.

The chain joins TRBV19 to TRBJ1-1; TCRdb returns TRBD1, unconfirmable since there is no DNA. The germline gives CDR1 LNHDA, CDR2 SQIVND (reference sequence). This CDR3 spans 18 amino acids. CDR3 region: CASSIFVGQGFGNTEAFF.

The rearrangement uses TRBV7-8 and TRBJ2-2; the TCRdb call, TRBD2, lacks DNA for checking. The CDR3 is made up of 16 amino acids. CDR1 is SGHVS, CDR2 FQNEAQ, per germline. CDR3 loop: CASSLVAAENTGELFF.

CDR3 region: CSASALSAEQYF. The chain is built from TRBV20-1 and TRBJ2-7; TCRdb selects TRBD2, and the lack of DNA leaves this call unchecked. CDR1 is DFQATT, CDR2 SNEGSKA, per germline (reference sequence). The CDR3 extends over 12 amino acids.

CDR3 protein: CASSQVGSIGSYEQYF. The chain employs TRBV4-1 and TRBJ2-7. CDR1 is MGHRA, CDR2 YSYEKL, per germline. The CDR3 is made up of 16 amino acids.

The rearrangement joins TRBV5-5 to TRBJ2-3; TCRdb lists TRBD1, though no DNA is available to test this call. CDR3 length: 15 amino acids. Germline values: CDR1 SGHKS, CDR2 YYEKEE (reference sequence). The CDR3 protein is CASSPWGGYTDTQYF.

V usage is TRBV5-1 and J usage is TRBJ2-7; TCRdb's assignment of TRBD2 cannot be checked, as there is no DNA. From germline, CDR1 is SGHRS and CDR2 YFSETQ. This CDR3 region has 16 residues. The CDR3: CASSLALAGGFREQYF. Variable domain in full (rest from reference TRBV5-1 and TRBJ2-7): KAGVTQTPRYLIKTRGQQVTLSCSPISGHRSVSWYQQTPGQGLQFLFEYFSETQRNKGNFPGRFSGRQFSNSRSEMNVSTLELGDSALYLCASSLALAGGFREQYFGPGTRLTVT.

V gene TRBV28 combines with J gene TRBJ1-5; with no DNA, the TCRdb D assignment of TRBD1 cannot be verified. CDR3 size: 15 residues. The germline CDR1 and CDR2 sequences are MDHEN and SYDVKM. The CDR3 loop is CASRTPGTGNQPQHF. Drawing the rest from reference TRBV28 and TRBJ1-5, the complete variable domain is DVKVTQSSRYLVKRTGEKVFLECVQDMDHENMFWYRQDPGLGLRLIYFSYDVKMKEKGDIPEGYSVSREKKERFSLILESASTNQTSMYLCASRTPGTGNQPQHFGDGTRLSIL.

The chain is built from TRBV20-1 and TRBJ2-1; as DNA is missing, the TRBD1 call by TCRdb cannot be tested. The CDR3 contains 12 residues. Germline CDR1 is DFQATT and CDR2 is SNEGSKA (reference sequence). This CDR3 is CSARKGGREQFF.

The genes are TRBV5-1 and TRBJ2-5; checking the TCRdb D call of TRBD1 is not possible without DNA. CDR1 and CDR2 from the germline V gene are SGHRS and YFSETQ. The CDR3 totals 17 residues. The CDR3 loop reads CASSPEISAAPWETQYF.